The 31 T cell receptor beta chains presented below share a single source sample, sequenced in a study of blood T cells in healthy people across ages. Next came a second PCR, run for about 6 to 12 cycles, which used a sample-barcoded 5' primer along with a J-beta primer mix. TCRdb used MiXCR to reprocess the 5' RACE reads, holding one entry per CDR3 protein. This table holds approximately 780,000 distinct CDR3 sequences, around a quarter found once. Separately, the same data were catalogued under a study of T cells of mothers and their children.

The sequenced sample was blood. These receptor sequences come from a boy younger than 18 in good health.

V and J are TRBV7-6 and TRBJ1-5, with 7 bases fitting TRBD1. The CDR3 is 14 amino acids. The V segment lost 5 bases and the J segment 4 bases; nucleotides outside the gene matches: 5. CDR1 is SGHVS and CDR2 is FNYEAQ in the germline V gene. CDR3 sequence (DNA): TGTGCCAGCAGCAACCAGGGGGGGAATCAGCCCCAGCATTTT. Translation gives CASSNQGGNQPQHF.

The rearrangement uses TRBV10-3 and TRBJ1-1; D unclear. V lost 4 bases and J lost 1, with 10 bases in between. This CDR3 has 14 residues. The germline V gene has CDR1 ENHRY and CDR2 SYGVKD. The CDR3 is CAISGRAENTEAFF. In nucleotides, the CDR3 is TGTGCCATCAGTGGCCGGGCCGAGAACACTGAAGCTTTCTTT.

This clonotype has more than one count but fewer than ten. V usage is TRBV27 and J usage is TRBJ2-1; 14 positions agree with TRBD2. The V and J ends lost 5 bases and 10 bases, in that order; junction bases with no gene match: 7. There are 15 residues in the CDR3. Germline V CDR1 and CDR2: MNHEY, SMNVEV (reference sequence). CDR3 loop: CASSLGLAGVKEQFF. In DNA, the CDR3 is TGTGCCAGCAGTCTGGGACTAGCGGGGGTAAAGGAGCAGTTCTTC.

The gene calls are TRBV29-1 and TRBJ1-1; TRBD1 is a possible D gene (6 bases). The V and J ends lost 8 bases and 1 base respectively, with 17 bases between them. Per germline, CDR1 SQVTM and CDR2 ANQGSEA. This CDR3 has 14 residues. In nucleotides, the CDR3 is TGCAGCTTTCGAGGGGGAACTTGGAACACTGAAGCTTTCTTT. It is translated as CSFRGGTWNTEAFF. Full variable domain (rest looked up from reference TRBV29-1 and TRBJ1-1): SAVISQKPSRDICQRGTSLTIQCQVDSQVTMMFWYRQQPGQSLTLIATANQGSEATYESGFVIDKFPISRPNLTFSTLTVSNMSPEDSSIYLCSFRGGTWNTEAFFGQGTRLTVV.

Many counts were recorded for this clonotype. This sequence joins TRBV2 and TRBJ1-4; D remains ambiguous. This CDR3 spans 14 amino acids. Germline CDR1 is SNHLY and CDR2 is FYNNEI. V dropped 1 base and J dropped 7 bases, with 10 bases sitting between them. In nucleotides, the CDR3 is TGTGCCAGCAGTGAAGACTGGGGTGGTGAAAAACTGTTTTTT. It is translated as CASSEDWGGEKLFF. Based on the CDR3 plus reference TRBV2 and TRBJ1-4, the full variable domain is EPEVTQTPSHQVTQMGQEVILRCVPISNHLYFYWYRQILGQKVEFLVSFYNNEISEKSEIFDDQFSVERPDGSNFTLKIRSTKLEDSAMYFCASSEDWGGEKLFFGSGTQLSVL.

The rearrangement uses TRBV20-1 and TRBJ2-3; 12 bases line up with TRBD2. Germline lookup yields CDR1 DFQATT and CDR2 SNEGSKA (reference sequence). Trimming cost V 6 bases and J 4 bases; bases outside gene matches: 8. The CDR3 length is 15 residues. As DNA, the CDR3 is TGCAGTGCCCCCGTCCTAGCGGGGGGGCCAGATACGCAGTATTTT. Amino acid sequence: CSAPVLAGGPDTQYF.

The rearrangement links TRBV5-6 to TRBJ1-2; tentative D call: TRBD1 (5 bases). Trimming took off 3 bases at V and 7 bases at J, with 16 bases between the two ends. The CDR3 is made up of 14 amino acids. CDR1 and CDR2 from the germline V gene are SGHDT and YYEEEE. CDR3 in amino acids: CASSSPQGRVGYTF. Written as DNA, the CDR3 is TGTGCCAGCAGCTCGCCCCAGGGTAGAGTTGGCTACACCTTC.

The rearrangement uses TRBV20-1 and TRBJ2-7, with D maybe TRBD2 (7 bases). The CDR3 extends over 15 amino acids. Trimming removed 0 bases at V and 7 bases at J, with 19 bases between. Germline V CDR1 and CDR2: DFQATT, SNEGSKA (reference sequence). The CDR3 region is CSARDGGGLPTEQYF. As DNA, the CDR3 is TGCAGTGCTAGAGATGGGGGGGGCCTACCTACGGAGCAGTACTTC.

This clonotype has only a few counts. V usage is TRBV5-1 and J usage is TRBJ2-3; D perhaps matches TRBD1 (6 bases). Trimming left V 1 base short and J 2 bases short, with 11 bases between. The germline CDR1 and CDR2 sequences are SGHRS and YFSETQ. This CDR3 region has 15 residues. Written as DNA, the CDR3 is TGCGCCAGCAGCTTGTACAGGGATCCCACAGATACGCAGTATTTT. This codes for CASSLYRDPTDTQYF.

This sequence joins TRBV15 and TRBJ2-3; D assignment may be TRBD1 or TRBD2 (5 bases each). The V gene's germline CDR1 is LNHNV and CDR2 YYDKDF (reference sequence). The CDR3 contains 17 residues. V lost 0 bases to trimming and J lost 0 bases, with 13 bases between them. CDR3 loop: CATSRDLKGTSTDTQYF. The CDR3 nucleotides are TGTGCCACCAGCAGAGATCTGAAGGGGACGAGCACAGATACGCAGTATTTT.

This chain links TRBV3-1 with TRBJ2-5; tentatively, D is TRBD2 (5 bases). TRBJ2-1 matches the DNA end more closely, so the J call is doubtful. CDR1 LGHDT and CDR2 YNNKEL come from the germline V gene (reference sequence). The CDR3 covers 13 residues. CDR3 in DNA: TGTGCCAGCAGCCAAGAGGTGGCGGGCCAGCAGTTCTTC. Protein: CASSQEVAGQQFF.

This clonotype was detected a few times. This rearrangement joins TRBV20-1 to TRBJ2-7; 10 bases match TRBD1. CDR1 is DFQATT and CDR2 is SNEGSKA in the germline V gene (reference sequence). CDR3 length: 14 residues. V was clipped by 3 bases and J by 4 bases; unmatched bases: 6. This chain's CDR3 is CSASDRGRAYEQYF. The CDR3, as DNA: TGCAGTGCTAGCGACAGGGGGCGCGCATACGAGCAGTACTTC.

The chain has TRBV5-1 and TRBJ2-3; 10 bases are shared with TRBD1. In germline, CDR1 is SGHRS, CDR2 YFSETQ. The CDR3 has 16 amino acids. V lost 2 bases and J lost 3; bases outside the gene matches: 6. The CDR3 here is CASSFAGTGATDTQYF. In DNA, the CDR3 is TGCGCCAGCAGCTTCGCCGGGACAGGGGCTACAGATACGCAGTATTTT.

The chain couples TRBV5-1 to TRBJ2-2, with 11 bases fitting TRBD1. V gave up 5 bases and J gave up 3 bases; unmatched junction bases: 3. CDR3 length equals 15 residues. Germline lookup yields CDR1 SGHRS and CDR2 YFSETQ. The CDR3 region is CASRGTGGDTGELFF. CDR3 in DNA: TGCGCCAGCAGAGGGACAGGGGGGGACACCGGGGAGCTGTTTTTT. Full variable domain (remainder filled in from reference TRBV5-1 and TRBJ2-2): KAGVTQTPRYLIKTRGQQVTLSCSPISGHRSVSWYQQTPGQGLQFLFEYFSETQRNKGNFPGRFSGRQFSNSRSEMNVSTLELGDSALYLCASRGTGGDTGELFFGEGSRLTVL.

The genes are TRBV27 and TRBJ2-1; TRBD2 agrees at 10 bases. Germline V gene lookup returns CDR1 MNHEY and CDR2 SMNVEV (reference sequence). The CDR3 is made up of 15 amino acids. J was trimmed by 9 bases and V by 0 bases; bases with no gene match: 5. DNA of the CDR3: TGTGCCAGCAGTTTATCGGCTCTAGCGGGGGTTGAGCAGTTCTTC. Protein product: CASSLSALAGVEQFF.

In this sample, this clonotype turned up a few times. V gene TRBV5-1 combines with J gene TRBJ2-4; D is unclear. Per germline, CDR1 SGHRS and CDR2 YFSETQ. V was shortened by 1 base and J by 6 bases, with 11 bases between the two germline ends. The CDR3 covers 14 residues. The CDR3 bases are TGCGCCAGCAGCTTGTCTCCGGGCCCAAACATTCAGTACTTC. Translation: CASSLSPGPNIQYF. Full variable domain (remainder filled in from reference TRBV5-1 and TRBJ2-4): KAGVTQTPRYLIKTRGQQVTLSCSPISGHRSVSWYQQTPGQGLQFLFEYFSETQRNKGNFPGRFSGRQFSNSRSEMNVSTLELGDSALYLCASSLSPGPNIQYFGAGTRLSVL.

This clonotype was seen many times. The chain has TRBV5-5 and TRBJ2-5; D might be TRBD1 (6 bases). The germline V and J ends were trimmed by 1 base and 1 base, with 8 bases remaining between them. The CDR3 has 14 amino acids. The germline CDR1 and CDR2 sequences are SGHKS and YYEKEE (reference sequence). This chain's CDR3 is CASSLTGPQETQYF. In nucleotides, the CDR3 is TGTGCCAGCAGCTTGACAGGGCCCCAAGAGACCCAGTACTTC. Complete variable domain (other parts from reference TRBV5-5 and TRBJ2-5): DAGVTQSPTHLIKTRGQQVTLRCSPISGHKSVSWYQQVLGQGPQFIFQYYEKEERGRGNFPDRFSARQFPNYSSELNVNALLLGDSALYLCASSLTGPQETQYFGPGTRLLVL.

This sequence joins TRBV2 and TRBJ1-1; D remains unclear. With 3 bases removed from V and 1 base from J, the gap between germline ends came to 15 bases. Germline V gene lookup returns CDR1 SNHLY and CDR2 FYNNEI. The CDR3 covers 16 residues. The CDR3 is CASSDVRGMGNTEAFF. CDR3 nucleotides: TGTGCCAGCAGTGACGTTCGAGGGATGGGGAACACTGAAGCTTTCTTT.

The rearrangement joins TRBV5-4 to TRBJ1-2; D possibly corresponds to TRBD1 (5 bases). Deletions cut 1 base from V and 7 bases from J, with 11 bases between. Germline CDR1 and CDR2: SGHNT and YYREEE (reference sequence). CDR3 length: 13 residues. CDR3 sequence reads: CASSLYLGAGYTF. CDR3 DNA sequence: TGTGCCAGCAGCTTGTACCTTGGGGCTGGCTACACCTTC.

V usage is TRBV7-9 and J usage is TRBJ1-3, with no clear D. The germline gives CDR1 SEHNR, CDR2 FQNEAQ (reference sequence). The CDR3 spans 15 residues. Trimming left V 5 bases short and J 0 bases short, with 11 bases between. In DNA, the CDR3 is TGTGCCAGCAGCCTGAGCCGGGCCTCTGGAAACACCATATATTTT. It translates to CASSLSRASGNTIYF. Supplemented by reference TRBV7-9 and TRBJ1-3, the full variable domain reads DTGVSQNPRHKITKRGQNVTFRCDPISEHNRLYWYRQTLGQGPEFLTYFQNEAQLEKSRLLSDRFSAERPKGSFSTLEIQRTEQGDSAMYLCASSLSRASGNTIYFGEGSWLTVV.

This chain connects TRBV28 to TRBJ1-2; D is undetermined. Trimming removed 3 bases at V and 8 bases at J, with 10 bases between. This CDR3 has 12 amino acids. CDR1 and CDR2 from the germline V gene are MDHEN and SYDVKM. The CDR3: CASSFSQWGYTF. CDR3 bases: TGTGCCAGCAGTTTCTCCCAGTGGGGCTACACCTTC.

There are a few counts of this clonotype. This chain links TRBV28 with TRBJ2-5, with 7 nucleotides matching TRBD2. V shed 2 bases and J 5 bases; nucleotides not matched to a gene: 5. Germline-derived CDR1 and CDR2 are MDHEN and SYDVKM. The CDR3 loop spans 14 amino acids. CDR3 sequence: CASSLRGVTETQYF. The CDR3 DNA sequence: TGTGCCAGCAGTTTACGGGGGGTAACGGAGACCCAGTACTTC. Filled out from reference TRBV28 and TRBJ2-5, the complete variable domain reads DVKVTQSSRYLVKRTGEKVFLECVQDMDHENMFWYRQDPGLGLRLIYFSYDVKMKEKGDIPEGYSVSREKKERFSLILESASTNQTSMYLCASSLRGVTETQYFGPGTRLLVL.

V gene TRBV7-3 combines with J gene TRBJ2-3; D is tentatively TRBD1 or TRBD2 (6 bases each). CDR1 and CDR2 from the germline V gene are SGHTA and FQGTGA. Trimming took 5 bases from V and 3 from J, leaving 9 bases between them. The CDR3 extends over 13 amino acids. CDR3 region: CASSGGQTDTQYF. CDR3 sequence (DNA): TGTGCCAGCAGCGGGGGGCAGACAGATACGCAGTATTTT.

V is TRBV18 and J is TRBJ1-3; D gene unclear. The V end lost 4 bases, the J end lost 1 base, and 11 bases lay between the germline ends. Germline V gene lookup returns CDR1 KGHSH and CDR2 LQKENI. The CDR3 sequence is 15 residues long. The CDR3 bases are TGTGCCAGCTCACGAATCCCGGGTTCTGGAAACACCATATATTTT. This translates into CASSRIPGSGNTIYF.

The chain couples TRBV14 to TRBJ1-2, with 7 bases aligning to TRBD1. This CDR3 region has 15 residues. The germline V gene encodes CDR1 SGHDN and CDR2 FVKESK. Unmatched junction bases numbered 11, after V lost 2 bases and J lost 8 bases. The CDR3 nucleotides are TGTGCCAGCAGCCAACCGACAGGGATGGGAGAAGGCTACACCTTC. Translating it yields CASSQPTGMGEGYTF.

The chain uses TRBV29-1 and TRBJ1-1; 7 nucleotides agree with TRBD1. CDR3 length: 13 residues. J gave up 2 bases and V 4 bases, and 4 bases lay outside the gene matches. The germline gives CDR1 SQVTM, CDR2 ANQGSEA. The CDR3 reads CSVAGTVNTEAFF. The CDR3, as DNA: TGCAGCGTTGCGGGGACAGTAAACACTGAAGCTTTCTTT. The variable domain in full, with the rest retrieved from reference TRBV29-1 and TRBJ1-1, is SAVISQKPSRDICQRGTSLTIQCQVDSQVTMMFWYRQQPGQSLTLIATANQGSEATYESGFVIDKFPISRPNLTFSTLTVSNMSPEDSSIYLCSVAGTVNTEAFFGQGTRLTVV.

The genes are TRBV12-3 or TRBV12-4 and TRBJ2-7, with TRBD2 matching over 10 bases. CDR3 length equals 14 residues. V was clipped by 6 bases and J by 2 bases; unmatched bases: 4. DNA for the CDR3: TGTGCCAGCAGCCACGGACTAGCGGCCTACGAGCAGTACTTC. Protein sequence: CASSHGLAAYEQYF.

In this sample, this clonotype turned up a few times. The DNA for the CDR3 is TGCAGTGCTCCTCTCGGCGGGGCCCAAGAGACCCAGTACTTC. Translation gives CSAPLGGAQETQYF. The V gene is TRBV20-1, the J gene TRBJ2-5; D may be TRBD2 (6 bases). CDR1 is DFQATT, CDR2 SNEGSKA, per germline (reference sequence). The CDR3 has 14 residues. V was clipped by 5 bases and J by 1 base, with 14 bases between them.

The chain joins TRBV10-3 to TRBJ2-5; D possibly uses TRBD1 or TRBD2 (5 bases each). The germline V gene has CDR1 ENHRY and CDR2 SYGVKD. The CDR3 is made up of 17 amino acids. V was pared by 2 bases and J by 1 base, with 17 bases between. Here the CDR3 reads CAISEIGAASTQETQYF. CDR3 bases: TGTGCCATCAGTGAGATCGGGGCAGCCAGTACCCAAGAGACCCAGTACTTC.

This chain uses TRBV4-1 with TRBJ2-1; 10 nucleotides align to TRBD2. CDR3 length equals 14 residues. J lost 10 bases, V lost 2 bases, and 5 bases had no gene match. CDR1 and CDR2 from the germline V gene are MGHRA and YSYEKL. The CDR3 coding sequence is TGCGCCAGCAGCCAACAACTAGCGGGGTGGGAGCAGTTCTTC. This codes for CASSQQLAGWEQFF.

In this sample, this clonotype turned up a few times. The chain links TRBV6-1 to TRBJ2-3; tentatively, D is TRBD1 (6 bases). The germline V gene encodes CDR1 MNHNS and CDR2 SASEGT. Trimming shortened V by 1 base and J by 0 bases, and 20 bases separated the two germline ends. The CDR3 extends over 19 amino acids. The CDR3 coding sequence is TGTGCCAGCAGTGAAGGATTGGGGGCCTACAAGCAGAGCACAGATACGCAGTATTTT. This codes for CASSEGLGAYKQSTDTQYF.